What follows is one T cell receptor beta chain and its context. Trimming shortened V by 6 bases and J by 8 bases, and 11 bases separated the two germline ends. The CDR3 contains 12 residues. This specimen belongs to a study of blood T cell repertoires in COVID-19. Across the whole study: The United States, Italy and Spain provided the acute and convalescent COVID-19 samples. T cells, B-cell-depleted T cells, or PBMCs provided the cDNA or gDNA that served as material.

As handled by the study authors: It was from reference gene primer amplification that nucleated cell counts were estimated. Profiling relied on immunoSEQ multiplex PCR, and the TCRdb table lists in-frame clones only, not all of them. V and J calls and clone size are as listed in that table; D and trimming were resolved from the DNA. The sample contains tens of thousands of clones, roughly 79% of which appear only once. The receptor comes from a woman older than 75 with active or convalescent COVID-19. The sequencing input was peripheral blood. The rearrangement uses TRBV12-3 or TRBV12-4 and TRBJ2-1; tentatively, D is TRBD2 (5 bases). CDR3 region: CASSAAGYEQFF. The CDR3 DNA reads TGTGCCAGCAGCGCCGCGGGCTATGAGCAGTTCTTC.